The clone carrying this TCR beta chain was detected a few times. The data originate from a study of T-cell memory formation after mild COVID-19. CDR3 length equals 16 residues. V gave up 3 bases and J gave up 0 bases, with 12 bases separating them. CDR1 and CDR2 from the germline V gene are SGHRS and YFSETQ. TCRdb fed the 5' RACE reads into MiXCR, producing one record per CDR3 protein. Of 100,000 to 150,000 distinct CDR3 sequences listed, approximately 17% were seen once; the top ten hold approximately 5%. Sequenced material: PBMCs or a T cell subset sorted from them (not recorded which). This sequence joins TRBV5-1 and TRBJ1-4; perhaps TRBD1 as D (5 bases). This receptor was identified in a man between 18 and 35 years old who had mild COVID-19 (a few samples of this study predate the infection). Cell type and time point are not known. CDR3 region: CASSSSQGATNEKLFF. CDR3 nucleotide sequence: TGCGCCAGCAGCTCTTCCCAGGGCGCAACTAATGAAAAACTGTTTTTT.